This entry concerns a single T cell receptor beta chain. The record originates from a study of blood T cell repertoires in COVID-19. As for the study in general: T cells, B-cell-depleted T cells, or PBMCs provided the cDNA or gDNA that served as material.

This CDR3 region has 16 residues. Germline V gives CDR1 SGHAT, CDR2 FQNNGV. J lost 2 bases, V lost 0 bases, and 7 bases had no gene match. Measured with immunoSEQ multiplex PCR; TCRdb has only the in-frame clones, and not every one. The sample lists roughly 32,000 clones; almost 90% were seen once. The TCR was taken from a human donor in a cohort sampled during active COVID-19. V usage is TRBV11-2 and J usage is TRBJ2-7, with 7 bases aligning to TRBD1. Sequencing was performed on peripheral blood. CDR3 sequence reads: CASSLEGTVFPYEQYF. The CDR3 DNA sequence: TGTGCCAGCAGCTTAGAGGGGACAGTTTTTCCCTACGAGCAGTACTTC.